This entry lists 18 T cell receptor beta chains sequenced from one sample in a study of T-cell reconstitution after alpha-beta-depleted transplantation in children. For TCRbeta, the library was prepared with unique molecular identifiers. TCRdb independently ran MiXCR on the PCR reads; one entry per CDR3 protein. The sample includes approximately 640,000 distinct CDR3 sequences, approximately 17% seen only once; the top ten take about 1.1%. The sequenced sample was PBMCs from the stem cell graft donor, obtained from the stem cell graft. The receptors stem from a human donor who donated a stem cell graft to a child with acute myeloid leukemia.

This clonotype showed up many times. The chain carries TRBV20-1 and TRBJ2-7, with 10 bases that match TRBD1. CDR3 length: 14 residues. Germline assignment: CDR1 DFQATT and CDR2 SNEGSKA (reference sequence). After removal of 4 bases from V and 6 bases from J, the junction contained 9 bases not matched to a gene. The CDR3 reads CSATPRDRGREQYF. The DNA for the CDR3 is TGCAGTGCTACCCCCCGGGACAGGGGCCGCGAGCAGTACTTC.

There are many counts of this clonotype. V usage is TRBV20-1 and J usage is TRBJ2-1; tentative D call: TRBD2 (5 bases). Germline CDR1 reads DFQATT; CDR2 reads SNEGSKA (reference sequence). Trimming stripped 0 bases from V and 4 bases from J, with 10 bases between. This CDR3 is built from 14 residues. CDR3 sequence (DNA): TGCAGTGCTAGAGACGGGGATACATACAATGAGCAGTTCTTC. Translation: CSARDGDTYNEQFF.

This clonotype occurred a few times. The chain combines TRBV12-3 or TRBV12-4 with TRBJ2-2; 11 positions match TRBD1. The CDR3 has 15 residues. J was trimmed by 5 bases and V by 6 bases; bases with no gene match: 5. In nucleotides, the CDR3 is TGTGCCAGCAGACCGGACAGGGGGCAAACCGGGGAGCTGTTTTTT. Translating gives CASRPDRGQTGELFF.

This clonotype came up many times. This chain links TRBV20-1 with TRBJ2-1; D is perhaps TRBD1 or TRBD2 (5 bases each). CDR3 length equals 17 residues. The V gene's germline CDR1 is DFQATT and CDR2 SNEGSKA (reference sequence). The V gene lost 3 bases and the J gene lost 4 bases, with 22 bases spanning the gap. CDR3 protein: CSASGSGAGSTYNEQFF. The DNA for the CDR3 is TGCAGTGCTAGTGGTTCGGGTGCAGGGAGTACATACAATGAGCAGTTCTTC.

The chain recombines TRBV12-3 or TRBV12-4 with TRBJ2-1; D possibly uses TRBD1 or TRBD2 (5 bases each). This CDR3 has 15 amino acids. Deletions cut 6 bases from V and 4 bases from J, with 16 bases between. The CDR3 here is CASRYPGPIYNEQFF. For the CDR3, the DNA is TGTGCCAGCAGGTATCCGGGACCGATTTACAATGAGCAGTTCTTC.

This clonotype was seen a handful of times. This rearrangement joins TRBV15 to TRBJ2-3; TRBD1 matches at 7 bases. The CDR3 contains 16 residues. The germline CDR1 and CDR2 sequences are LNHNV and YYDKDF (reference sequence). The J segment lost 2 bases and the V segment lost 2 bases, leaving 7 bases of the junction unmatched. In nucleotides, the CDR3 is TGTGCCACCAGCAGATGGGGGACAGTCGCCACAGATACGCAGTATTTT. It codes for CATSRWGTVATDTQYF.

The chain joins TRBV6-1 to TRBJ1-3; D is possibly TRBD1 (5 bases). This CDR3 is built from 17 residues. Trimming removed 5 bases at V and 0 bases at J, with 17 bases between. CDR1 MNHNS and CDR2 SASEGT come from the germline V gene. In nucleotides, the CDR3 is TGTGCCAGCAGTAAGTTCCCCGGGACGTACTCTGGAAACACCATATATTTT. It translates to CASSKFPGTYSGNTIYF.

This clonotype has more than one count but fewer than ten. The chain couples TRBV30 to TRBJ1-5; D is ambiguous. This CDR3 has 13 residues. Deletions cut 2 bases from V and 4 bases from J, with 9 bases between. Germline assignment: CDR1 GTSNPN and CDR2 SVGIG (reference sequence). The CDR3 protein is CAWSSQRNQPQHF. DNA of the CDR3: TGTGCCTGGAGTTCCCAGAGAAATCAGCCCCAGCATTTT.

This clonotype was recorded many times. This chain connects TRBV5-4 to TRBJ2-1; D tentatively reads TRBD1 or TRBD2 (5 bases each). V shed 4 bases and J shed 8 bases, with 13 bases lying between them. This CDR3 contains 13 residues. Germline loops: CDR1 SGHNT, CDR2 YYREEE (reference sequence). CDR3 residues: CASSPQGADEQFF. DNA of the CDR3: TGTGCCAGCAGCCCCCAGGGAGCGGATGAGCAGTTCTTC.

The rearrangement joins TRBV6-1 to TRBJ2-1; D is uncertain. This CDR3 spans 16 amino acids. Germline V gene lookup returns CDR1 MNHNS and CDR2 SASEGT. V dropped 6 bases and J dropped 8 bases, with 23 bases sitting between them. This CDR3 reads CASSQRGTPLWDEQFF. Written as DNA, the CDR3 is TGTGCCAGCAGCCAGCGCGGCACGCCTCTTTGGGATGAGCAGTTCTTC.

The rearrangement uses TRBV24-1 and TRBJ2-5, with D perhaps matching TRBD2 (5 bases). CDR1 is KGHDR, CDR2 SFDVKD, per germline. The CDR3 consists of 16 residues. Trimming took off 7 bases at V and 1 base at J, with 18 bases between the two ends. Here the CDR3 reads CATSPGPDGGQETQYF. For the CDR3, the DNA is TGTGCCACCAGCCCTGGCCCCGACGGAGGCCAAGAGACCCAGTACTTC.

The chain carries TRBV6-1 and TRBJ2-1; TRBD1 might be the D (6 bases). CDR3 length equals 16 residues. The V end lost 6 bases, the J end lost 5 bases, and 20 bases lay between the germline ends. Looked up from germline, CDR1 is MNHNS and CDR2 is SASEGT. The DNA of the CDR3 is TGTGCCAGCAGACCACATACAGGGTTGCTTAACAATGAGCAGTTCTTC. Encoded protein: CASRPHTGLLNNEQFF.

This clonotype was counted at least ten times. The V and J genes are TRBV20-1 and TRBJ2-7, with TRBD2 matching over 13 bases. V lost 0 bases to trimming and J lost 3 bases; unmatched junction nucleotides: 8. CDR3 length: 17 amino acids. Germline V gene sequence: CDR1 DFQATT, CDR2 SNEGSKA (reference sequence). The CDR3 nucleotides are TGCAGTGCTAGAGATGATGGACTAGCGGGGGCCTACTACGAGCAGTACGTC. Residues: CSARDDGLAGAYYEQYV.

The chain couples TRBV21-1 to TRBJ2-5; no check of the table's D call, TRBD1, against the DNA was made. TRBV21-1 is tagged as a pseudogene. CDR3 length: 14 amino acids. CDR3 in DNA: TGTGCCAGCAGCATGGAGGACAGTGAAGAGACCCAGTACTTC. Amino acid sequence: CASSMEDSEETQYF.

The sample holds a few counts of this clonotype. The rearrangement joins TRBV10-3 to TRBJ2-5, with a weak D call TRBD1 (6 bases). V dropped 9 bases and J dropped 3 bases, with 11 bases sitting between them. CDR3 size: 12 residues. In germline, CDR1 is ENHRY, CDR2 SYGVKD. The CDR3: CAISTGEETQYF. The CDR3 nucleotides read TGTGCCATATCGACAGGAGAAGAGACCCAGTACTTC.

Written as DNA, the CDR3 is TGTGCCAGCAGTACTGACAGGGAGGATTATAATTCACCCCTCCACTTT. This sequence encodes CASSTDREDYNSPLHF. The J gene is TRBJ1-6, the V gene TRBV6-5; 7 positions match TRBD1. This CDR3 is built from 16 residues. Looked up from germline, CDR1 is MNHEY and CDR2 is SVGAGI. J was trimmed by 4 bases and V by 5 bases; bases with no gene match: 8.

The CDR3 DNA follows: TGTGCCAGCAGCACCTTTTGGGCGGGGGACACAGATACGCAGTATTTT. Translated: CASSTFWAGDTDTQYF. The chain couples TRBV6-5 to TRBJ2-3; 7 bases are a match to TRBD2. V was pared by 6 bases and J by 2 bases, with 11 bases of the junction left unmatched. The CDR3 loop spans 16 amino acids. CDR1 and CDR2 from the germline V gene are MNHEY and SVGAGI.

This clonotype was counted many times. CDR3 sequence reads: CASSQDRQLEAFF. The CDR3 region has the DNA TGCGCCAGCAGCCAAGATCGACAGCTTGAAGCTTTCTTT. This chain joins TRBV4-3 and TRBJ1-1; possibly TRBD1 for D (5 bases). The germline V and J ends were trimmed by 0 bases and 7 bases, with 9 bases remaining between them. Looked up from germline, CDR1 is LGHNA and CDR2 is YSLEER. This CDR3 has 13 residues.